This T cell receptor beta chain was sequenced for a study of cytomegalovirus exposure and HLA in healthy donors. Looking at the study overall: Findings of an earlier analysis included around 120 million unique TCR beta sequences from around 180 million T cells. Of the donors genotyped, several hundred in all, about 81% fell in the Caucasian-associated ancestry cluster. General study points: Another analysis was done later, and it associated over 15,000 TCR beta sequences with HLA alleles at 0.05 false discovery rate.

Germline V gene lookup returns CDR1 MGHRA and CDR2 YSYEKL. The CDR3 is 16 residues long. V shed 4 bases and J shed 2 bases, with 16 bases lying between them. This clone was counted a single time. Its target is unknown. The PCR ran on 60 Vbeta and 13 Jbeta primers. The repertoire was sequenced with immunoSEQ multiplex PCR; TCRdb's copy has only in-frame clones and lacks some. In the table there are under 200,000 clones, around 80% of which are singletons. The rearrangement joins TRBV4-1 to TRBJ2-3; D gene uncertain. The sequenced sample consisted of PBMCs. The receptor was isolated from a human donor in good health. The CDR3 reads CASSPINSVVTDTQYF. CDR3 nucleotides: TGCGCCAGCAGCCCCATTAACTCGGTCGTCACAGATACGCAGTATTTT.